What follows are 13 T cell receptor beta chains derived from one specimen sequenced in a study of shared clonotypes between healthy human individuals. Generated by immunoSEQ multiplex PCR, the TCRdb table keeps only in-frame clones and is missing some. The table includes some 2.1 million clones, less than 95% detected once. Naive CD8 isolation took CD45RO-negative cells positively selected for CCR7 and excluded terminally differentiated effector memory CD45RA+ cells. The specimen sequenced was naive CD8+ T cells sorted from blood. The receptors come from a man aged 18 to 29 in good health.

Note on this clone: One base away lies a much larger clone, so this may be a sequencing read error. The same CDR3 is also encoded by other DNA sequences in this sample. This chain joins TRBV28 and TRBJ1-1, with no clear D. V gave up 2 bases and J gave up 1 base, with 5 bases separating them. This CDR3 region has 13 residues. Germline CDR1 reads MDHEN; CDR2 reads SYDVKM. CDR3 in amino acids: CASSLGWNTEAFF. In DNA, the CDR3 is TGTGCCAGCAGTTTAGGGTGGAACACTGAAGCTTTCTTT.

CDR3 residues: CASRRGYSETQYF. The DNA of the CDR3 is TGTGCCAGCAGGAGGGGGTATTCGGAGACCCAGTACTTC. This chain uses TRBV6-5 with TRBJ2-5, with D tentatively TRBD1 (6 bases). Looked up from germline, CDR1 is MNHEY and CDR2 is SVGAGI. The V and J ends lost 6 bases and 5 bases respectively, with 13 bases between them. CDR3 length equals 13 residues.

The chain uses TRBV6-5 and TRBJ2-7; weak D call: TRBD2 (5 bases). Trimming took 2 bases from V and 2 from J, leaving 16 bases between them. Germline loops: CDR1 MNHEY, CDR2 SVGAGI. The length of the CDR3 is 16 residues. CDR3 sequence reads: CASSYVGEGPTYEQYF. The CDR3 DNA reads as TGTGCCAGCAGTTACGTTGGAGAGGGCCCTACCTACGAGCAGTACTTC.

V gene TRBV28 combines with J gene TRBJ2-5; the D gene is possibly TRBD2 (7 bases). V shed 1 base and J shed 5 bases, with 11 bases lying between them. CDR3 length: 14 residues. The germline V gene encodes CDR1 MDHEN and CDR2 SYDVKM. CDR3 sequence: CASSLLGGAETQYF. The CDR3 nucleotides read TGTGCCAGCAGTTTATTAGGGGGGGCCGAGACCCAGTACTTC.

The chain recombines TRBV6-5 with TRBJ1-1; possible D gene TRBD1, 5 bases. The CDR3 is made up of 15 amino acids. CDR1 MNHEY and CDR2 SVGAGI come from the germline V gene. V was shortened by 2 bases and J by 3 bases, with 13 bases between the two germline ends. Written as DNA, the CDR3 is TGTGCCAGCAGTTACGGAGGGGTAGGAGACACTGAAGCTTTCTTT. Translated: CASSYGGVGDTEAFF.

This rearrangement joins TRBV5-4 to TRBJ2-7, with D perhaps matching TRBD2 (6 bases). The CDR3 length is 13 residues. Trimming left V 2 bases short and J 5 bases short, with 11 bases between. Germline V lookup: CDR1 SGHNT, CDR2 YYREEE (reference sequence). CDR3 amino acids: CASSFTGSNEQYF. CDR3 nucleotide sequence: TGTGCCAGCAGCTTCACCGGGAGCAACGAGCAGTACTTC.

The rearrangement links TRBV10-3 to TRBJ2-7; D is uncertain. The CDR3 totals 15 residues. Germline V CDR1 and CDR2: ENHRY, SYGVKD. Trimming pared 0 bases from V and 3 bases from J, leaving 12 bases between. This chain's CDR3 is CAISESRLMGYEQYF. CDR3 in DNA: TGTGCCATCAGTGAGTCGAGGCTAATGGGCTACGAGCAGTACTTC.

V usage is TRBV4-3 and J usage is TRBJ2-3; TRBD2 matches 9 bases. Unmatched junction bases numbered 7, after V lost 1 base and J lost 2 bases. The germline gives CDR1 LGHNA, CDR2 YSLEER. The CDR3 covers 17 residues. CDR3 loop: CASSQAVTSGTTDTQYF. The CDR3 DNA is TGCGCCAGCAGCCAAGCGGTGACTAGCGGAACCACAGATACGCAGTATTTT.

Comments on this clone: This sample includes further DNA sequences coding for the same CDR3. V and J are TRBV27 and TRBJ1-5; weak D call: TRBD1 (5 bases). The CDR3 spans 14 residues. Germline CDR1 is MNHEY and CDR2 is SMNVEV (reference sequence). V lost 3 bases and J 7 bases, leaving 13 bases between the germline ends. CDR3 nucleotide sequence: TGTGCCAGCAGTTTGGGGGGATCTGGGCAGCCCCAGCATTTT. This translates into CASSLGGSGQPQHF.

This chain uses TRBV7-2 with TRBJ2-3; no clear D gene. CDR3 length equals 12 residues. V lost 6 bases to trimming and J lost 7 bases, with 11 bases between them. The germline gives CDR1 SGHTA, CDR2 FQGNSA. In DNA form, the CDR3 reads TGTGCCAGCAGAGCCAGGAGAAATACGCAGTATTTT. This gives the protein CASRARRNTQYF.

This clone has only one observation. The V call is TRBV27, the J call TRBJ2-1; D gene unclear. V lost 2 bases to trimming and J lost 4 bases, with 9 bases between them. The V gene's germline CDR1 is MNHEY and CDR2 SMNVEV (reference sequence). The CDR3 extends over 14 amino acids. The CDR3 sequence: CASSLTTIYNEQFF. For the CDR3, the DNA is TGTGCCAGCAGTTTAACCACAATATACAATGAGCAGTTCTTC.

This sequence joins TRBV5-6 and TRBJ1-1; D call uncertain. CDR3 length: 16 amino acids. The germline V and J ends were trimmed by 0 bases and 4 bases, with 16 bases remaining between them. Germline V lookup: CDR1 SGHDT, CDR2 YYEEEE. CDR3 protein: CASSLVGEGWITEAFF. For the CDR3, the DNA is TGTGCCAGCAGCTTGGTCGGGGAGGGATGGATCACTGAAGCTTTCTTT.

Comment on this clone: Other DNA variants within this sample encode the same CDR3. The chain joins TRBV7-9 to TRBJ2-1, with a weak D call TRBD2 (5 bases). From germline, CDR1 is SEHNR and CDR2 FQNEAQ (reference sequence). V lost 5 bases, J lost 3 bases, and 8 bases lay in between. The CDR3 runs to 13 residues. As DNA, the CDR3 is TGTGCCAGCAGCCCGAGGGACTACAATGAGCAGTTCTTC. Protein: CASSPRDYNEQFF.